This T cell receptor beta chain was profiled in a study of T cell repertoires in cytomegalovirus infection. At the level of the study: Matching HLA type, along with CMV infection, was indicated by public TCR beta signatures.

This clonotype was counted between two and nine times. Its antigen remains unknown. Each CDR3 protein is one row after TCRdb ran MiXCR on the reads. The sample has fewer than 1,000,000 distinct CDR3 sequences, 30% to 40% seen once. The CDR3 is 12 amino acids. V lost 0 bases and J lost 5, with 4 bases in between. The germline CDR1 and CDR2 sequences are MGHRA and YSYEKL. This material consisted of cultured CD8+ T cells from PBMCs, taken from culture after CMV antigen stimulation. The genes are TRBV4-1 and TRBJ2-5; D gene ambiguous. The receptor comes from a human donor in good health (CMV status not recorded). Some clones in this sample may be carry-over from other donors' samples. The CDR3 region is CASSQDMETQYF. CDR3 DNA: TGCGCCAGCAGCCAAGATATGGAGACCCAGTACTTC.